This T cell receptor beta chain was documented in a study of cytomegalovirus exposure and HLA in healthy donors. Whole-study context: Earlier results showed approximately 110 million unique TCR beta sequences derived from roughly 190 million T cells. Genotyping of roughly 400 donors showed that about 83% belonged to the Caucasian-associated ancestry cluster.

PCR involved 60 Vbeta and 13 Jbeta primers. Sequencing was performed with immunoSEQ multiplex PCR; in TCRdb, only in-frame clones are kept and a portion is missing. Here the sample spans 150,000 to 200,000 clones, around 78% being singletons. Findings of the study overall: Many donors carried some public TCRs, although rarity characterized most TCR sequences.

The CDR3 contains 18 residues. Comments on this clone: Its matching antigen is unknown.

Material: PBMCs. The origin of this receptor is a man aged 30 to 45 in good health and CMV-seronegative. The chain has TRBV21-1 and TRBJ2-3; the table assigns TRBD2, which was not confirmed against the DNA. TRBV21-1 is given as a pseudogene. CDR3 protein: CASSNRNPFQRERDTQYF. The CDR3 coding sequence is TGTGCCAGCAGCAACCGAAACCCCTTTCAGCGGGAGAGAGATACGCAGTATTTT.